Following are 24 T cell receptor beta chains from one sample sequenced in a study of blood T cell repertoires in COVID-19. The method was immunoSEQ multiplex PCR; TCRdb's version includes in-frame clones alone and lacks a portion of them. The sample lists about 400,000 clones; 86% were seen once. Sequencing was done on a sample of peripheral blood. The receptors derive from an older woman with COVID-19, enrolled during active disease.

The chain has TRBV27 and TRBJ2-5; D call uncertain. Deletions cut 1 base from V and 0 bases from J, with 9 bases between. Germline lookup yields CDR1 MNHEY and CDR2 SMNVEV (reference sequence). The CDR3 has 15 amino acids. CDR3 DNA sequence: TGTGCCAGCAGTTTATTAGCAGCCTACCAAGAGACCCAGTACTTC. Protein sequence: CASSLLAAYQETQYF.

The chain links TRBV2 to TRBJ2-5, with 9 bases lining up with TRBD2. The CDR3 contains 15 residues. Trimming took 6 bases from V and 3 from J; bases not matched to a gene: 8. The germline V gene encodes CDR1 SNHLY and CDR2 FYNNEI. CDR3 in amino acids: CASRGGLARKETQYF. In nucleotides, the CDR3 is TGTGCCAGCAGGGGAGGACTAGCGAGAAAAGAGACCCAGTACTTC.

V and J are TRBV7-3 and TRBJ2-6, with no clear D. This CDR3 has 15 amino acids. Germline assignment: CDR1 SGHTA and CDR2 FQGTGA. V was clipped by 1 base and J by 2 bases, with 6 bases between them. The CDR3 DNA reads as TGTGCCAGCAGCTTAAGTTCTACTGGGGCCAACGTCCTGACTTTC. Protein: CASSLSSTGANVLTF. The entire variable domain, with the rest obtained from reference TRBV7-3 and TRBJ2-6, is as follows: GAGVSQTPSNKVTEKGKYVELRCDPISGHTALYWYRQSLGQGPEFLIYFQGTGAADDSGLPNDRFFAVRPEGSVSTLKIQRTERGDSAVYLCASSLSSTGANVLTFGAGSRLTVL.

The chain joins TRBV4-2 to TRBJ1-5, with a tentative D call TRBD1 (6 bases). Germline assignment: CDR1 LGHNA and CDR2 YNFKEQ. This CDR3 comprises 17 residues. V lost 4 bases, J lost 0 bases, and 16 bases lay in between. CDR3 loop: CASSLLGGSYSNQPQHF. In DNA, the CDR3 is TGTGCCAGCAGCCTCCTAGGGGGAAGCTATAGCAATCAGCCCCAGCATTTT.

This clone has more than one count but fewer than ten. CDR3 nucleotide sequence: TGTGCCAGCAGCTTAGTTGGCAGGGGGTCCTACGAGCAGTACTTC. Its translation is CASSLVGRGSYEQYF. The chain carries TRBV11-1 and TRBJ2-7, with TRBD1 matching 7 bases. CDR1 SGHAT and CDR2 FQDESV come from the germline V gene (reference sequence). V lost 1 base, J lost 1 base, and 4 bases stayed unmatched. CDR3 length: 15 residues.

V gene TRBV2 combines with J gene TRBJ2-3; 10 bases match TRBD2. The CDR3 has 14 amino acids. Per the germline V gene, CDR1 is SNHLY and CDR2 is FYNNEI. The V segment lost 6 bases and the J segment 4 bases; nucleotides outside the gene matches: 4. CDR3 DNA sequence: TGTGCCAGCAGCCAAGCGGGGGGGCCAGATACGCAGTATTTT. Amino acid sequence: CASSQAGGPDTQYF.

The chain employs TRBV11-2 and TRBJ2-3; 12 bases line up with TRBD2. The CDR3 is made up of 19 amino acids. The V and J ends lost 1 base and 3 bases, in that order; junction bases with no gene match: 11. Germline V gives CDR1 SGHAT, CDR2 FQNNGV. The CDR3 DNA reads as TGTGCCAGCAGCTTAGGAAGTTGGCTAGCGGGGGGGCAAACAGATACGCAGTATTTT. Its translation: CASSLGSWLAGGQTDTQYF.

The chain recombines TRBV7-9 with TRBJ2-5; 7 bases align to TRBD1. J was trimmed by 5 bases and V by 5 bases; bases with no gene match: 8. The germline V gene encodes CDR1 SEHNR and CDR2 FQNEAQ (reference sequence). The length of the CDR3 is 14 residues. Here the CDR3 DNA reads TGTGCCAGCAGCCCAGACAGGGTCAGGGAGACCCAGTACTTC. It is translated as CASSPDRVRETQYF.

The chain employs TRBV7-2 and TRBJ2-2; 12 nucleotides match TRBD2. The CDR3 extends over 16 amino acids. Germline V lookup: CDR1 SGHTA, CDR2 FQGNSA. Unmatched junction bases numbered 5, after V lost 4 bases and J lost 5 bases. The CDR3 protein is CASSYLAGGPTGELFF. The CDR3 nucleotides are TGTGCCAGCAGCTACCTAGCGGGGGGGCCAACCGGGGAGCTGTTTTTT.

This clone was picked up one time. The rearrangement uses TRBV10-1 and TRBJ2-7; D not certain. Germline CDR1 and CDR2: WNHNN and SYGVQD (reference sequence). V shed 4 bases and J shed 1 base, with 5 bases lying between them. This CDR3 is 12 amino acids long. The CDR3 protein is CASSVVSYEQYF. The CDR3 DNA reads as TGCGCCAGCAGTGTTGTATCCTACGAGCAGTACTTC.

The CDR3 spells CATFSGGANTQYF. The CDR3 DNA follows: TGTGCCACCTTTAGCGGGGGGGCAAATACGCAGTATTTT. The V gene is TRBV19, the J gene TRBJ2-3; 11 bases match TRBD2. V lost 10 bases to trimming and J lost 7 bases; unmatched junction nucleotides: 7. Germline lookup yields CDR1 LNHDA and CDR2 SQIVND (reference sequence). CDR3 length: 13 residues.

This chain uses TRBV18 with TRBJ1-5; 7 bases align to TRBD1. V trimming: 3 bases; J trimming: 5 bases; junction bases outside the gene matches: 4. The CDR3 runs 14 residues. Germline-derived CDR1 and CDR2 are KGHSH and LQKENI. The CDR3 DNA follows: TGTGCCAGCTCACCCGGACAGGACTATCAGCCCCAGCATTTT. This encodes CASSPGQDYQPQHF.

This clone was seen just once. The rearrangement uses TRBV5-1 and TRBJ2-7; 8 positions agree with TRBD2. Trimming at V came to 4 bases and at J to 4 bases, leaving 10 bases not matched to a gene. Germline V gives CDR1 SGHRS, CDR2 YFSETQ. The CDR3 is 15 residues long. The CDR3 nucleotides are TGCGCCAGCAGCCTTCTGACGGGGGGGCAATACGAGCAGTACTTC. Its protein is CASSLLTGGQYEQYF.

As regards this clone: This specimen includes other DNA sequences encoding the same CDR3. The CDR3 protein is CAISERGGLYEQYF. CDR3 nucleotides: TGTGCCATCAGTGAACGGGGGGGCCTTTACGAGCAGTACTTC. The J gene is TRBJ2-7, the V gene TRBV10-3; TRBD2 matches at 8 bases. Germline CDR1 is ENHRY and CDR2 is SYGVKD. V lost 3 bases to trimming and J lost 4 bases; unmatched junction nucleotides: 5. The CDR3 runs 14 residues.

The chain carries TRBV3-1 (or the pseudogene TRBV3-2) and TRBJ2-5, with D perhaps matching TRBD2 (7 bases). The germline V gene encodes CDR1 LGHDT and CDR2 YNNKEL (reference sequence). The CDR3 runs 14 residues. V was pared by 2 bases and J by 7 bases, with 14 bases between. CDR3 DNA: TGTGCCAGCAGCCAACAAGGGGGGGGTCCGACCCAGTACTTC. Translated: CASSQQGGGPTQYF.

This clone appeared a single time. The rearrangement links TRBV15 to TRBJ1-2; TRBD1 aligns across 8 bases. CDR1 and CDR2 (germline): LNHNV, YYDKDF (reference sequence). The trim removed 1 base at V and 5 bases at J, leaving 3 bases unmatched. CDR3 length: 14 residues. The CDR3 nucleotides are TGTGCCACCAGCAGAGGGACAGGGTTTTATGGCTACACCTTC. Protein sequence: CATSRGTGFYGYTF. The full variable domain, completed using reference TRBV15 and TRBJ1-2, is DAMVIQNPRYQVTQFGKPVTLSCSQTLNHNVMYWYQQKSSQAPKLLFHYYDKDFNNEADTPDNFQSRRPNTSFCFLDIRSPGLGDTAMYLCATSRGTGFYGYTFGSGTRLTVV.

The chain uses TRBV6-5 and TRBJ1-2; 7 bases match TRBD1. J lost 0 bases, V lost 6 bases, and 1 base had no gene match. CDR1 MNHEY and CDR2 SVGAGI come from the germline V gene. CDR3 length: 13 residues. CDR3 protein: CASRGTANYGYTF. CDR3 in DNA: TGTGCCAGCAGAGGGACAGCTAACTATGGCTACACCTTC.

The genes are TRBV30 and TRBJ1-5; perhaps TRBD1 as D (6 bases). This CDR3 comprises 16 residues. V lost 0 bases to trimming and J lost 6 bases, with 18 bases between them. Germline V gene sequence: CDR1 GTSNPN, CDR2 SVGIG (reference sequence). The CDR3 loop reads CAWSVGLGGLSQPQHF. In nucleotides, the CDR3 is TGTGCCTGGAGTGTAGGGTTAGGGGGTCTTAGTCAGCCCCAGCATTTT.

The chain couples TRBV5-6 to TRBJ1-2, with 9 bases that match TRBD1. Germline loops: CDR1 SGHDT, CDR2 YYEEEE. The CDR3 length is 13 residues. Trimming cost V 4 bases and J 5 bases; bases outside gene matches: 3. CDR3 residues: CASSTGGGYGYTF. CDR3 sequence (DNA): TGTGCCAGCAGCACAGGGGGCGGGTATGGCTACACCTTC. Full variable domain (rest looked up from reference TRBV5-6 and TRBJ1-2): DAGVTQSPTHLIKTRGQQVTLRCSPKSGHDTVSWYQQALGQGPQFIFQYYEEEERQRGNFPDRFSGHQFPNYSSELNVNALLLGDSALYLCASSTGGGYGYTFGSGTRLTVV.

The chain employs TRBV9 and TRBJ2-1; the match to TRBD2 covers 8 bases. Germline loops: CDR1 SGDLS, CDR2 YYNGEE. The CDR3 spans 16 residues. The trim removed 4 bases at V and 6 bases at J, leaving 12 bases unmatched. CDR3 DNA: TGTGCCAGCAGCCCTCCGGGAGGGGCCACGGCCAATGAGCAGTTCTTC. Protein: CASSPPGGATANEQFF.

This chain links TRBV6-6 with TRBJ2-2; a weak D match, TRBD1 (6 bases). CDR1 and CDR2 from the germline V gene are MNHNY and SVGAGI (reference sequence). The V and J ends lost 4 bases and 1 base respectively, with 10 bases between them. This CDR3 spans 15 amino acids. CDR3 sequence reads: CASSFRGGNTGELFF. CDR3 in DNA: TGTGCCAGCAGTTTTCGAGGGGGGAACACCGGGGAGCTGTTTTTT.

V usage is TRBV3-1 (or the pseudogene TRBV3-2) and J usage is TRBJ2-5, with a weak D call TRBD1 (5 bases). The CDR3 is 17 amino acids. From germline, CDR1 is LGHDT and CDR2 YNNKEL (reference sequence). V was shortened by 2 bases and J by 3 bases, with 19 bases between the two germline ends. The CDR3 sequence: CASSQPRTRHRKETQYF. In nucleotides, the CDR3 is TGTGCCAGCAGCCAACCGCGCACCCGTCACAGGAAAGAGACCCAGTACTTC.

V gene TRBV2 combines with J gene TRBJ2-3; D is unresolved. V was cut by 6 bases and J by 0 bases, with 10 bases left in between. CDR1 is SNHLY and CDR2 is FYNNEI in the germline V gene. The CDR3 length is 14 residues. The CDR3 nucleotides are TGTGCCAGCAGGGCACAGTTAAGCACAGATACGCAGTATTTT. Protein: CASRAQLSTDTQYF.

The chain recombines TRBV30 with TRBJ2-3, with 10 bases lining up with TRBD2. CDR3 size: 15 residues. The germline gives CDR1 GTSNPN, CDR2 SVGIG (reference sequence). With V trimmed by 5 bases and J by 0 bases, 5 bases remained unmatched. This CDR3 reads CAWERGGGSTDTQYF. In DNA, the CDR3 is TGTGCCTGGGAGCGGGGGGGCGGAAGCACAGATACGCAGTATTTT.